The source of this TCR beta chain is a study of blood T cell repertoires in COVID-19. Study background: From T cells, B-cell-depleted T cells, or PBMCs came the material, which was cDNA or gDNA.

Study processing details: Estimation of nucleated cell counts was performed using reference gene primer amplification. The assay was immunoSEQ multiplex PCR, and TCRdb's table has in-frame clones only and misses some. The V and J calls and clone size were taken over from that table, and D and trimming were inferred from the DNA. The sample has about 160,000 clones; about 80% are singletons. One Seattle source followed patients from active infection through their disease course. This clone was observed a single time. This sequence was found in a woman between 35 and 50 years old with COVID-19, enrolled during active disease. Sequenced sample: peripheral blood.

CDR3 bases: TGTGCCAGCAGTCCCCGGACTAGCGGGAGCTACGAGCAGTACTTC. Protein sequence: CASSPRTSGSYEQYF. The chain combines TRBV28 with TRBJ2-7; 13 bases are a match to TRBD2. J lost 3 bases, V lost 5 bases, and 4 bases had no gene match. The CDR3 has 15 amino acids. Germline CDR1 and CDR2: MDHEN and SYDVKM. Using reference TRBV28 and TRBJ2-7 for the parts outside the CDR3, the full variable domain is DVKVTQSSRYLVKRTGEKVFLECVQDMDHENMFWYRQDPGLGLRLIYFSYDVKMKEKGDIPEGYSVSREKKERFSLILESASTNQTSMYLCASSPRTSGSYEQYFGPGTRLTVT.